Listed below are T cell receptor beta chains from one sample, sequenced in a study of cytomegalovirus exposure and HLA in healthy donors. Only in-frame clones appear in the TCRdb table, and some are missing; sequencing was by immunoSEQ multiplex PCR. The table records roughly 150,000 clones, roughly 80% of them present only once. Sequences were obtained from PBMCs. These receptors were obtained from a female donor in good health and CMV-seronegative. CDR3s include the opening cysteine and the closing phenylalanine or tryptophan. Size tells how often a clone was seen (once, few, many) or the class of an expanded clone, and some rows leave it out.

v_call: TRBV5-6; clone_size: NA; j_call: TRBJ2-4; cdr3_aa: CASTIGVPAKNIQYF
v_call: TRBV7-3; clone_size: few; j_call: TRBJ2-5; cdr3_aa: CASSLSSGGRQETQYF
v_call: TRBV19; clone_size: NA; j_call: TRBJ1-1; cdr3_aa: CASSNNIEGAAFF
v_call: TRBV5-4; clone_size: NA; j_call: TRBJ1-2; cdr3_aa: CASSFQREGYGYTF
v_call: TRBV7-9; clone_size: NA; j_call: TRBJ2-7; cdr3_aa: CASSPRTGASGNPYEQYF
v_call: TRBV18; clone_size: NA; j_call: TRBJ2-7; cdr3_aa: CASSPGTTYEQYF
v_call: TRBV19; clone_size: NA; j_call: TRBJ2-1; cdr3_aa: CASTMNGGDNEQFF
v_call: TRBV6-1; clone_size: NA; j_call: TRBJ2-2; cdr3_aa: CASSEAAGSAGELFF
v_call: TRBV4-3; clone_size: NA; j_call: TRBJ1-6; cdr3_aa: CASSQDYRSSNSPLHF
v_call: TRBV30; clone_size: NA; j_call: TRBJ1-1; cdr3_aa: CAWGGQGRWNTEAFF
v_call: TRBV28; clone_size: NA; j_call: TRBJ2-2; cdr3_aa: CASQERINTGELFF
v_call: TRBV2; clone_size: NA; j_call: TRBJ2-7; cdr3_aa: CASSERLAGVLPYEQYF
v_call: TRBV19; clone_size: NA; j_call: TRBJ2-7; cdr3_aa: CASSPGTSGAGQYF
v_call: TRBV30; clone_size: NA; j_call: TRBJ1-2; cdr3_aa: CAWSVGGSGYTF
v_call: TRBV25-1; clone_size: NA; j_call: TRBJ2-7; cdr3_aa: CATDSSSYEQYF
v_call: TRBV5-1; clone_size: NA; j_call: TRBJ1-5; cdr3_aa: CASSLRGRGDQPQHF
v_call: TRBV30; clone_size: NA; j_call: TRBJ2-7; cdr3_aa: CAWSLLNYEQYF
v_call: TRBV18; clone_size: NA; j_call: TRBJ2-1; cdr3_aa: CASSLGDFGDEQFF
v_call: TRBV7-9; clone_size: NA; j_call: TRBJ2-5; cdr3_aa: CASSFQVRETQYF
v_call: TRBV2; clone_size: NA; j_call: TRBJ1-5; cdr3_aa: CASRGPGGNQPQHF
v_call: TRBV28; clone_size: NA; j_call: TRBJ2-7; cdr3_aa: CASSLAGTGLEQYF
v_call: TRBV28; clone_size: NA; j_call: TRBJ1-5; cdr3_aa: CASSPRAGNQPQHF
v_call: TRBV5-6; clone_size: NA; j_call: TRBJ2-1; cdr3_aa: CASSGEGGPYNEQFF
v_call: TRBV4-1; clone_size: NA; j_call: TRBJ1-2; cdr3_aa: CASSQTGGSYGYTF
v_call: TRBV10-1; clone_size: once; j_call: NA; cdr3_aa: CANLSGASGRVQYEQYF
v_call: TRBV4-1; clone_size: NA; j_call: TRBJ2-1; cdr3_aa: CASSQARLAGANEQFF
v_call: TRBV4-3; clone_size: few; j_call: TRBJ2-2; cdr3_aa: CASSQERNTGELFF
v_call: TRBV5-1; clone_size: NA; j_call: TRBJ1-6; cdr3_aa: CASSLISRDRGTSPLHF
v_call: TRBV5-6; clone_size: NA; j_call: TRBJ1-3; cdr3_aa: CASSAGQGAYTIYF
v_call: TRBV14; clone_size: NA; j_call: TRBJ2-7; cdr3_aa: CASSQVPGQGTYEQYF
v_call: TRBV7-2; clone_size: NA; j_call: TRBJ2-5; cdr3_aa: CASSLTPGYQETQYF
v_call: TRBV9; clone_size: NA; j_call: TRBJ1-3; cdr3_aa: CASSVALGGSGNTIYF
v_call: TRBV11-3; clone_size: NA; j_call: TRBJ2-3; cdr3_aa: CASSSSGTDTQYF
v_call: TRBV28; clone_size: NA; j_call: TRBJ1-2; cdr3_aa: CASSVGTGDGYGYTF
v_call: TRBV18; clone_size: NA; j_call: TRBJ1-1; cdr3_aa: CASSPLTGTEGTEAFF
v_call: TRBV7-9; clone_size: few; j_call: TRBJ2-7; cdr3_aa: CASSFSGYEQYF
v_call: TRBV11-2; clone_size: NA; j_call: TRBJ1-1; cdr3_aa: CASSRMTGPLNTEAFF
v_call: TRBV12-5; clone_size: once; j_call: TRBJ2-2; cdr3_aa: CASGIHRTGAPSTGELFF
v_call: TRBV27; clone_size: few; j_call: TRBJ2-3; cdr3_aa: CASSLAGGRPDTQYF
v_call: TRBV4-3; clone_size: once; j_call: TRBJ2-1; cdr3_aa: CASSQGLNNEQFF
v_call: TRBV28; clone_size: NA; j_call: TRBJ2-7; cdr3_aa: CASSPPRGSLYEQYF
v_call: TRBV7-2; clone_size: NA; j_call: TRBJ1-4; cdr3_aa: CASSRDKTATNEKLFF
v_call: TRBV11-2; clone_size: NA; j_call: TRBJ1-2; cdr3_aa: CASSLHRGDGYTF
v_call: TRBV19; clone_size: NA; j_call: TRBJ1-5; cdr3_aa: CASSITRGRDQPQHF
v_call: TRBV4-3; clone_size: NA; j_call: TRBJ2-5; cdr3_aa: CASSQDLGLAGGRETQYF
v_call: TRBV6-6; clone_size: NA; j_call: TRBJ1-2; cdr3_aa: CASSYSNRDGYTF
v_call: TRBV28; clone_size: NA; j_call: TRBJ1-1; cdr3_aa: CASSTELQGAYDTEAFF
v_call: TRBV19; clone_size: NA; j_call: TRBJ2-7; cdr3_aa: CASSKGGEAFYEQYF
v_call: TRBV19; clone_size: NA; j_call: TRBJ2-7; cdr3_aa: CASSIDPGGEQYF
v_call: TRBV28; clone_size: NA; j_call: NA; cdr3_aa: CASSSGRTSSTYEQYF